The 29 T cell receptor beta chains in this list originate from one sample, sequenced in a study of T cell repertoires in aging, cancer and after chemotherapy. TCR beta rearrangements were amplified from peripheral blood genomic DNA. Rearranged V-D-J TRB sequences were amplified with a mixed TRB-A/B primer pool. TCRdb re-analysed the multiplex PCR reads in MiXCR, keeping a single row per CDR3 protein. The sample shows 3,600 or so distinct CDR3 sequences, 25% to 30% of them seen only once. Sequencing was performed on blood. The receptors here all came from a human donor with a solid tumor.

This clonotype was counted between two and nine times. CDR3 nucleotide sequence: TGTGCCAGCAGCTTGGGGGTTGCGAACACTGAAGCTTTCTTT. It yields the protein CASSLGVANTEAFF. The chain is built from TRBV5-6 and TRBJ1-1; D remains unclear. Germline V gene lookup returns CDR1 SGHDT and CDR2 YYEEEE. The CDR3 contains 14 residues. Trimming cost V 0 bases and J 1 base, with 7 bases left between them.

This clonotype is a singleton in its sample. V and J are TRBV20-1 and TRBJ2-3; maybe TRBD2 (6 bases). The CDR3 length is 13 residues. The V end lost 1 base, the J end lost 6 bases, and 11 bases lay between the germline ends. The germline gives CDR1 DFQATT, CDR2 SNEGSKA (reference sequence). CDR3 nucleotide sequence: TGCAGTGCTAGAGGAATTGCGGGGGATACGCAGTATTTT. This translates into CSARGIAGDTQYF.

This clonotype was seen more than once but under ten times. This rearrangement joins TRBV19 to TRBJ1-4; D unresolved. Germline-derived CDR1 and CDR2 are LNHDA and SQIVND (reference sequence). The CDR3 spans 14 residues. The ends were cut back, 5 bases at V and 0 bases at J, with 7 bases in the middle. In DNA form, the CDR3 reads TGTGCCAGTAGTCAGCCTGCAACTAATGAAAAACTGTTTTTT. Translating it yields CASSQPATNEKLFF.

This chain links TRBV15 with TRBJ2-7, with 7 bases lining up with TRBD2. V trimming: 7 bases; J trimming: 7 bases; junction bases outside the gene matches: 19. This CDR3 has 16 amino acids. CDR1 is LNHNV, CDR2 YYDKDF, per germline (reference sequence). The CDR3, as DNA: TGTGCCACCACGCTAGGGACGTCGGCGGGGGAAGATGAGCAGTACTTC. Protein: CATTLGTSAGEDEQYF.

The chain employs TRBV20-1 and TRBJ2-3; TRBD1 is a possible D gene (6 bases). CDR1 and CDR2 (germline): DFQATT, SNEGSKA (reference sequence). Trimming took off 6 bases at V and 2 bases at J, with 12 bases between the two ends. The CDR3 extends over 13 amino acids. As DNA, the CDR3 is TGCAGTGCCCCCGAGGGGGACACAGATACGCAGTATTTT. Residues: CSAPEGDTDTQYF.

This clonotype has more than one count but fewer than ten. This chain uses TRBV6-2 or TRBV6-3 with TRBJ1-1, with 8 nucleotides matching TRBD1. Germline values: CDR1 MNHEY, CDR2 SVGEGT. This CDR3 comprises 14 residues. J gave up 5 bases and V 5 bases, and 7 bases lay outside the gene matches. Here the CDR3 reads CASSHGQGGTEAFF. The CDR3 DNA reads TGTGCCAGCAGTCACGGACAGGGTGGGACTGAAGCTTTCTTT.

The sample holds a few counts of this clonotype. The chain uses TRBV19 and TRBJ2-7; D perhaps matches TRBD1 (6 bases). V lost 8 bases to trimming and J lost 4 bases, with 18 bases between them. Germline V gene lookup returns CDR1 LNHDA and CDR2 SQIVND (reference sequence). CDR3 length: 14 amino acids. CDR3 DNA sequence: TGTGCCAGTGGGCAGGGGCCCCCTCCTTACGAGCAGTACTTC. Translating gives CASGQGPPPYEQYF.

The gene calls are TRBV19 and TRBJ1-5; D perhaps matches TRBD1 (5 bases). This CDR3 has 12 residues. The V end lost 6 bases, the J end lost 5 bases, and 8 bases lay between the germline ends. CDR1 and CDR2 from the germline V gene are LNHDA and SQIVND (reference sequence). In DNA, the CDR3 is TGTGCCAGTAGGACAGATCATCAGCCCCAGCATTTT. Translation gives CASRTDHQPQHF.

In its sample, this clonotype was seen a few times. V usage is TRBV5-4 and J usage is TRBJ2-2; the match to TRBD1 covers 11 bases. There are 14 residues in the CDR3. Germline V CDR1 and CDR2: SGHNT, YYREEE (reference sequence). Trimming removed 3 bases from V and 8 bases from J; junction bases left unmatched: 3. CDR3 in DNA: TGTGCCAGCAGCTCAGGACAGGGGGCGGGGGAGCTGTTTTTT. This codes for CASSSGQGAGELFF. Based on the CDR3 plus reference TRBV5-4 and TRBJ2-2, the full variable domain is ETGVTQSPTHLIKTRGQQVTLRCSSQSGHNTVSWYQQALGQGPQFIFQYYREEENGRGNFPPRFSGLQFPNYSSELNVNALELDDSALYLCASSSGQGAGELFFGEGSRLTVL.

The table lists this clonotype with a few counts. This chain connects TRBV5-4 to TRBJ2-3; no definite D call. The CDR3 extends over 12 amino acids. V dropped 2 bases and J dropped 0 bases, with 1 base sitting between them. Looked up from germline, CDR1 is SGHNT and CDR2 is YYREEE (reference sequence). CDR3 nucleotide sequence: TGTGCCAGCAGCTTCAGCACAGATACGCAGTATTTT. Amino acids: CASSFSTDTQYF.

This clonotype was observed a handful of times. This chain connects TRBV10-3 to TRBJ2-1, with 10 bases lining up with TRBD1. V gave up 8 bases and J gave up 6 bases; unmatched junction bases: 16. The germline gives CDR1 ENHRY, CDR2 SYGVKD. CDR3 length: 17 residues. This CDR3 is CAIAPQNRDRGPNEQFF. In DNA, the CDR3 is TGTGCCATCGCTCCCCAGAACCGGGACAGGGGCCCCAATGAGCAGTTCTTC.

The chain combines TRBV20-1 with TRBJ2-7, with D possibly being TRBD2 (6 bases). Between the trimmed V and J ends, which lost 0 bases and 0 bases, there was a span of 15 bases. The CDR3 is 16 amino acids. CDR1 is DFQATT and CDR2 is SNEGSKA in the germline V gene (reference sequence). CDR3 nucleotides: TGCAGTGCTAGAGATGAGGGCGGGGTGAGCTCCTACGAGCAGTACTTC. This gives the protein CSARDEGGVSSYEQYF.

The chain links TRBV6-5 to TRBJ2-7; 9 bases fit TRBD1. Germline V CDR1 and CDR2: MNHEY, SVGAGI. The CDR3 consists of 14 residues. V shed 6 bases, J shed 4 bases, and the junction held 7 bases outside the gene matches. The CDR3 region has the DNA TGTGCCAGCAGGAAGGGACAGGGATTATACGAGCAGTACTTC. Protein: CASRKGQGLYEQYF.

This chain connects TRBV5-6 to TRBJ2-4, with a weak D call TRBD2 (6 bases). The CDR3 loop spans 15 amino acids. V was clipped by 4 bases and J by 4 bases, with 15 bases between them. Per germline, CDR1 SGHDT and CDR2 YYEEEE. The CDR3 loop is CASSPALDYKNIQYF. DNA of the CDR3: TGTGCCAGCAGCCCGGCGTTGGACTATAAAAACATTCAGTACTTC.

This clonotype has a handful of counts. CDR3 DNA: TGTGCCAGCTCACCCTCCAAAGGGGAGGGCTACACCTTC. It codes for CASSPSKGEGYTF. V is TRBV18 and J is TRBJ1-2, with D maybe TRBD1 (5 bases). CDR1 KGHSH and CDR2 LQKENI come from the germline V gene. Trimming left V 3 bases short and J 8 bases short, with 13 bases between. CDR3 size: 13 residues.

The genes are TRBV7-9 and TRBJ1-5, with D possibly TRBD1 on 5 matching bases. CDR1 and CDR2 from the germline V gene are SEHNR and FQNEAQ (reference sequence). The CDR3 runs 15 residues. Between the trimmed V and J ends, which lost 1 base and 5 bases, there was a span of 12 bases. CDR3 nucleotides: TGTGCCAGCAGCTTAGGCGGGTGGGGGGATCAGCCCCAGCATTTT. This translates into CASSLGGWGDQPQHF.

This clonotype was picked up a small number of times. The V and J genes are TRBV10-3 and TRBJ2-3; 14 bases are shared with TRBD2. The CDR3 extends over 18 amino acids. Germline CDR1 ENHRY, CDR2 SYGVKD. J lost 1 base, V lost 2 bases, and 5 bases had no gene match. The CDR3 here is CAISEGLAGGTGTDTQYF. CDR3 DNA sequence: TGTGCCATCAGTGAGGGACTAGCGGGAGGCACTGGCACAGATACGCAGTATTTT.

The chain recombines TRBV19 with TRBJ1-1; no clear D gene. The V end was cut by 3 bases, the J end by 8 bases, with 16 bases between. From germline, CDR1 is LNHDA and CDR2 SQIVND (reference sequence). This CDR3 contains 14 residues. The CDR3 here is CASSILSSASEAFF. The DNA of the CDR3 is TGTGCCAGTAGTATTCTTTCTTCGGCATCCGAAGCTTTCTTT.

The chain uses TRBV7-9 and TRBJ1-2, with TRBD1 identical over 12 bases. The germline gives CDR1 SEHNR, CDR2 FQNEAQ (reference sequence). The V gene end was trimmed by 3 bases and the J gene end by 6 bases; junction bases not matched to a gene: 5. The CDR3 is 15 amino acids. The CDR3 sequence: CASSLRGTGGDGYTF. CDR3 nucleotides: TGTGCCAGCAGCTTGAGGGGGACAGGGGGCGATGGCTACACCTTC.

This chain's CDR3 is CASSSEDHREAFF. The CDR3, as DNA: TGTGCCAGCAGCTCAGAGGATCACAGGGAAGCTTTCTTT. The chain carries TRBV13 and TRBJ1-1; the D gene is possibly TRBD1 (5 bases). Trimming took 4 bases from V and 8 from J, leaving 14 bases between them. This CDR3 region has 13 residues. Germline assignment: CDR1 PRHDT and CDR2 FYEKMQ (reference sequence).

This clonotype turned up a few times. The chain couples TRBV19 to TRBJ1-1, with D unresolved. The CDR3 covers 13 residues. Deletions cut 4 bases from V and 6 bases from J, with 12 bases between. Germline V gene sequence: CDR1 LNHDA, CDR2 SQIVND (reference sequence). The CDR3 sequence: CASSKSMGAEAFF. CDR3 sequence (DNA): TGTGCCAGTAGTAAAAGTATGGGCGCTGAAGCTTTCTTT.

The chain joins TRBV10-1 to TRBJ2-1; 8 bases line up with TRBD1. Per the germline V gene, CDR1 is WNHNN and CDR2 is SYGVQD (reference sequence). The V and J ends lost 0 bases and 10 bases, in that order; junction bases with no gene match: 8. The CDR3 has 15 residues. CDR3 region: CASSESWTGSGEQFF. CDR3 in DNA: TGCGCCAGCAGTGAGTCCTGGACAGGGTCAGGAGAGCAGTTCTTC.

The chain is built from TRBV5-1 and TRBJ2-3; D is unresolved. Germline V gives CDR1 SGHRS, CDR2 YFSETQ. The CDR3 consists of 11 residues. Trimming took 2 bases from V and 8 from J, leaving 6 bases between them. CDR3 in amino acids: CASSFSATQYF. CDR3 DNA sequence: TGCGCCAGCAGCTTCTCAGCTACGCAGTATTTT. The full variable domain, rest sourced from reference TRBV5-1 and TRBJ2-3, is KAGVTQTPRYLIKTRGQQVTLSCSPISGHRSVSWYQQTPGQGLQFLFEYFSETQRNKGNFPGRFSGRQFSNSRSEMNVSTLELGDSALYLCASSFSATQYFGPGTRLTVL.

The chain uses TRBV18 and TRBJ1-3; D is unclear. Trimming shortened V by 8 bases and J by 0 bases, and 8 bases separated the two germline ends. CDR1 and CDR2 from the germline V gene are KGHSH and LQKENI. There are 13 residues in the CDR3. The CDR3 region is CASRVSSGNTIYF. The CDR3 DNA reads as TGTGCCAGCAGGGTATCCTCTGGAAACACCATATATTTT.

The CDR3 region has the DNA TGCGCCAGCAGCTTGGGGGACAGGGATGGTGAAAAACTGTTTTTT. Its protein is CASSLGDRDGEKLFF. V is TRBV5-1 and J is TRBJ1-4, with TRBD1 matching over 9 bases. V dropped 0 bases and J dropped 7; count of bases not matched to a gene: 4. Germline loops: CDR1 SGHRS, CDR2 YFSETQ. The CDR3 has 15 residues. Full variable domain (outside the CDR3, taken from reference TRBV5-1 and TRBJ1-4): KAGVTQTPRYLIKTRGQQVTLSCSPISGHRSVSWYQQTPGQGLQFLFEYFSETQRNKGNFPGRFSGRQFSNSRSEMNVSTLELGDSALYLCASSLGDRDGEKLFFGSGTQLSVL.

The gene calls are TRBV19 and TRBJ1-5; D remains unclear. V was trimmed by 3 bases and J by 4 bases, leaving 13 bases between them. Looked up from germline, CDR1 is LNHDA and CDR2 is SQIVND (reference sequence). CDR3 size: 15 residues. DNA of the CDR3: TGTGCCAGTAGTATGGGTTATCACACGAATCAGCCCCAGCATTTT. This codes for CASSMGYHTNQPQHF.

V usage is TRBV6-6 and J usage is TRBJ2-7; TRBD2 matches at 7 bases. The CDR3 is 17 amino acids. CDR1 and CDR2 from the germline V gene are MNHNY and SVGAGI (reference sequence). J was trimmed by 7 bases and V by 2 bases; bases with no gene match: 17. The CDR3: CASSYEYVTSRRKEQYF. CDR3 nucleotides: TGTGCCAGCAGTTACGAGTATGTGACTAGCAGGAGGAAGGAGCAGTACTTC.

This clonotype turned up a few times. The chain links TRBV13 to TRBJ1-2; possible D gene TRBD1, 6 bases. The CDR3 length is 16 residues. Trimming removed 5 bases from V and 0 bases from J, with 16 bases in between. From germline, CDR1 is PRHDT and CDR2 FYEKMQ (reference sequence). CDR3 sequence (DNA): TGTGCCAGCAGCGACGGACAGCCGCCTGCTAACTATGGCTACACCTTC. It specifies CASSDGQPPANYGYTF. The whole variable domain, filled in from reference TRBV13 and TRBJ1-2, reads AAGVIQSPRHLIKEKRETATLKCYPIPRHDTVYWYQQGPGQDPQFLISFYEKMQSDKGSIPDRFSAQQFSDYHSELNMSSLELGDSALYFCASSDGQPPANYGYTFGSGTRLTVV.

CDR3 protein: CASSPDRGLAFF. The CDR3 DNA is TGTGCCAGCAGCCCAGATAGGGGGCTTGCTTTCTTT. The rearrangement uses TRBV7-9 and TRBJ1-1, with 7 positions matching TRBD1. This CDR3 is 12 amino acids long. With V trimmed by 5 bases and J by 11 bases, 8 bases remained unmatched. Germline values: CDR1 SEHNR, CDR2 FQNEAQ (reference sequence). The entire variable domain, with the rest obtained from reference TRBV7-9 and TRBJ1-1, is as follows: DTGVSQNPRHKITKRGQNVTFRCDPISEHNRLYWYRQTLGQGPEFLTYFQNEAQLEKSRLLSDRFSAERPKGSFSTLEIQRTEQGDSAMYLCASSPDRGLAFFGQGTRLTVV.